This T cell receptor (beta chain) was retrieved from a study of shared clonotypes between healthy human individuals. Profiled with immunoSEQ multiplex PCR; TCRdb holds only in-frame clones, not every one. The sample consists of about 990,000 clones, 75% to 80% of them appearing once. Material: memory CD4+ T cells from PBMCs. Subset given: CD45RA-negative fraction. This receptor was identified in a man aged 18 to 30 in good health. Some clones in this sample may be carry-over from other donors' samples.

CDR3 nucleotide sequence: TGTGCCAGCAGCCTAGTCCGAACTAGGTTGACCGGGGAGCTGTTTTTT. It encodes CASSLVRTRLTGELFF. This sequence joins TRBV5-4 and TRBJ2-2; D might be TRBD2 (5 bases). Per the germline V gene, CDR1 is SGHNT and CDR2 is YYREEE (reference sequence). The CDR3 length is 16 residues. V shed 4 bases and J shed 5 bases, with 18 bases lying between them.